This T cell receptor beta chain comes out of a study of T cell changes during pregnancy in multiple sclerosis. Profiling relied on immunoSEQ multiplex PCR, and the TCRdb table lists in-frame clones only, not all of them. Of 40,000 to 45,000 clones listed, 89% are singletons. The V end was cut by 4 bases, the J end by 2 bases, with 10 bases between. Germline CDR1 reads SQVTM; CDR2 reads ANQGSEA. The CDR3 is 13 residues long. The chain has TRBV29-1 and TRBJ2-3, with no clear D. The TCR sequence derives from a female donor with multiple sclerosis, enrolled in a pregnancy study. Sequencing was performed on CD4+ T cells from peripheral blood mononuclear cells, taken in the first trimester of pregnancy. CDR3 in amino acids: CSVVNIITDTQYF. In nucleotides, the CDR3 is TGCAGCGTTGTAAACATCATCACAGATACGCAGTATTTT.